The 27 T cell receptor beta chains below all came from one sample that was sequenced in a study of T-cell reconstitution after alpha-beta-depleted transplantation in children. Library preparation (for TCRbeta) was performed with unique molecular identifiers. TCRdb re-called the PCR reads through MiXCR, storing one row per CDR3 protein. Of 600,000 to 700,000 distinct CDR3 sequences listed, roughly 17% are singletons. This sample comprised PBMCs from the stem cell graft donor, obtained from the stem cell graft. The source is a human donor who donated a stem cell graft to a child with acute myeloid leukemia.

The CDR3 spells CASSEDRSSSGANVLTF. CDR3 bases: TGTGCCAGCAGCGAGGACAGGTCCTCATCTGGGGCCAACGTCCTGACTTTC. The J gene is TRBJ2-6, the V gene TRBV9; 7 bases map to TRBD1. V shed 3 bases, J shed 1 base, and the junction held 7 bases outside the gene matches. CDR1 SGDLS and CDR2 YYNGEE come from the germline V gene. The CDR3 sequence is 17 residues long. The whole variable domain, remainder taken from reference TRBV9 and TRBJ2-6, is DSGVTQTPKHLITATGQRVTLRCSPRSGDLSVYWYQQSLDQGLQFLIQYYNGEERAKGNILERFSAQQFPDLHSELNLSSLELGDSALYFCASSEDRSSSGANVLTFGAGSRLTVL.

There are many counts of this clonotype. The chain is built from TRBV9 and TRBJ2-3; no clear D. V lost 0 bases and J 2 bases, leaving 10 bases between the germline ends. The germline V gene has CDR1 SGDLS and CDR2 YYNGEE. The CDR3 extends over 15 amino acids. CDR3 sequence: CASSVEPRPTDTQYF. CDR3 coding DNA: TGTGCCAGCAGCGTAGAACCCCGCCCCACAGATACGCAGTATTTT.

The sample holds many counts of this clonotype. CDR3: CAIRAQGITEAFF. The DNA for the CDR3 is TGTGCCATCAGGGCACAGGGAATCACTGAAGCTTTCTTT. J is TRBJ1-1 and V is TRBV10-3; a weak D match, TRBD1 (6 bases). Trimming shortened V by 6 bases and J by 4 bases, and 12 bases separated the two germline ends. Germline V lookup: CDR1 ENHRY, CDR2 SYGVKD. The length of the CDR3 is 13 residues.

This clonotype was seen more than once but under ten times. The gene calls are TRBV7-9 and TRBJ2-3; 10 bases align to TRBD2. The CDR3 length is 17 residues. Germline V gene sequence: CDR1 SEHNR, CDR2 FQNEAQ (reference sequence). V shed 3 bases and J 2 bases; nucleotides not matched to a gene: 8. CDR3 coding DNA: TGTGCCAGCAGCTTTCCTCGGAGCGGGGGGGTCACAGATACGCAGTATTTT. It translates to CASSFPRSGGVTDTQYF.

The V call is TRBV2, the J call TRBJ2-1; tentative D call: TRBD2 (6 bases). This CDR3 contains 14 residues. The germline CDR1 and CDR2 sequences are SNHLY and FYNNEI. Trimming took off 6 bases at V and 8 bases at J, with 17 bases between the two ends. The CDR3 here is CASRTSAGTYEQFF. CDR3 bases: TGTGCCAGCAGAACCTCTGCGGGGACTTATGAGCAGTTCTTC.

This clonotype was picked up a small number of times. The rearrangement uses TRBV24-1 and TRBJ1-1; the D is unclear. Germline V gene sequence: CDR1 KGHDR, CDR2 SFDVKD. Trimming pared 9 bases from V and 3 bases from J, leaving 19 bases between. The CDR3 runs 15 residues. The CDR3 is CATDHVGNRDTEAFF. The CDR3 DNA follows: TGTGCCACCGACCATGTAGGGAATAGGGACACTGAAGCTTTCTTT.

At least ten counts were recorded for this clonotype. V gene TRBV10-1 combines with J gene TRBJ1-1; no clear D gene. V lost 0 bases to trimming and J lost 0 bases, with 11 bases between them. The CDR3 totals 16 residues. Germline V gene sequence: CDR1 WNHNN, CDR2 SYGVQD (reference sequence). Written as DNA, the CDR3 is TGCGCCAGCAGTGAGTCCGGGAGTATCCTGAACACTGAAGCTTTCTTT. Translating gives CASSESGSILNTEAFF.

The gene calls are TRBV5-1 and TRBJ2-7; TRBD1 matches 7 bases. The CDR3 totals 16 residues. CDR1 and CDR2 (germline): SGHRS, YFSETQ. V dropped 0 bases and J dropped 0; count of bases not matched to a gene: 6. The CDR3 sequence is CASSLEPGQSSYEQYF. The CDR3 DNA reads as TGCGCCAGCAGCTTGGAACCGGGACAGAGCTCCTACGAGCAGTACTTC.

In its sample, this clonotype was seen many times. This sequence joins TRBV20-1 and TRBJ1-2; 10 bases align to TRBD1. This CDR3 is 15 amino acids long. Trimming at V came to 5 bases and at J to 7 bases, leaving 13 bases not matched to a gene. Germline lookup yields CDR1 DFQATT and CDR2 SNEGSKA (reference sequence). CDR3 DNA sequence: TGCAGTGCTGCTAGAGAGGGACAGGGGCGCGGTGGCTACACCTTC. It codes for CSAAREGQGRGGYTF.

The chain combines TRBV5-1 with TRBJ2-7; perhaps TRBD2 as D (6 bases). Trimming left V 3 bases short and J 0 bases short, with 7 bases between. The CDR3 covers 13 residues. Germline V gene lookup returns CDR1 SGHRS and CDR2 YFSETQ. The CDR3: CASSYGSSYEQYV. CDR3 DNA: TGCGCCAGCAGCTACGGGAGCTCCTACGAGCAGTACGTC.

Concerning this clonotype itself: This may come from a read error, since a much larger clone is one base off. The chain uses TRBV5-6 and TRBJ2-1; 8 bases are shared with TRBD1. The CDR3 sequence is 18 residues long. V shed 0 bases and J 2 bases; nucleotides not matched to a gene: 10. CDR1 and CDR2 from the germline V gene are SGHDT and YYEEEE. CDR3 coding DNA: TGTGCCAGCAGCTTGGAACAGGGGGTGTTACACACCTACAATGAGCAGTTCTTC. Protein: CASSLEQGVLHTYNEQFF.

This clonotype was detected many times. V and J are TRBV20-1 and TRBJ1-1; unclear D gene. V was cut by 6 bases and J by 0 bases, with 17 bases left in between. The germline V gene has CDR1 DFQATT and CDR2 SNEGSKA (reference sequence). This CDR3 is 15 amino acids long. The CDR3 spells CSAPPPGPLNTEAFF. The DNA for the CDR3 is TGCAGTGCCCCACCCCCAGGCCCACTGAACACTGAAGCTTTCTTT.

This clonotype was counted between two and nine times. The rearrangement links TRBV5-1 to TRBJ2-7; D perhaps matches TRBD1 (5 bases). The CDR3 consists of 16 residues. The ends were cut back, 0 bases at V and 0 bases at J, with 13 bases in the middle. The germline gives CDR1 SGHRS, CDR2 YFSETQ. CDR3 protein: CASSLAGPSSSYEQYF. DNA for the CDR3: TGCGCCAGCAGCTTGGCAGGGCCTTCAAGCTCCTACGAGCAGTACTTC.

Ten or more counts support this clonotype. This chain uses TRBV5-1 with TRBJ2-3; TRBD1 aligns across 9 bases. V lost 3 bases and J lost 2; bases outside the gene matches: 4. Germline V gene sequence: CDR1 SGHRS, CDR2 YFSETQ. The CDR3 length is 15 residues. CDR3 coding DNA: TGCGCCAGCAGCTGGGGGGACAGGGACACAGATACGCAGTATTTT. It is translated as CASSWGDRDTDTQYF.

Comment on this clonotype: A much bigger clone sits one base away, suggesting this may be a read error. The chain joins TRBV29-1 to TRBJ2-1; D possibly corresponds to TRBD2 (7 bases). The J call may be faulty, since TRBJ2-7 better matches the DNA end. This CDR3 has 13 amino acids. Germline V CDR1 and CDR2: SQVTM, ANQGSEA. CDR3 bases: TGCAGCGTTGAAGATGGGGGGGCGGGTGAGCAGTACTTC. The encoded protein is CSVEDGGAGEQYF.

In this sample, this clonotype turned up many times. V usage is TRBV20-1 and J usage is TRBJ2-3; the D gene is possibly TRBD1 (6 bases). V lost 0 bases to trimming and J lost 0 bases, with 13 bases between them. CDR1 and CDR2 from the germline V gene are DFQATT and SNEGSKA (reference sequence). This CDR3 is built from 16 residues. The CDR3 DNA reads TGCAGTGCTAGAGATCTCGGGACAAGAAGCACAGATACGCAGTATTTT. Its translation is CSARDLGTRSTDTQYF.

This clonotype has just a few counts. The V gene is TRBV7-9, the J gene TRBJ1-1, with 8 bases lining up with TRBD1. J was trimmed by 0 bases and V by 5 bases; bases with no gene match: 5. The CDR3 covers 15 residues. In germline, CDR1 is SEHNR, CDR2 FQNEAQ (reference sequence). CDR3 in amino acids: CASSQQTGVNTEAFF. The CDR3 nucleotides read TGTGCCAGCAGCCAGCAGACAGGGGTGAACACTGAAGCTTTCTTT.

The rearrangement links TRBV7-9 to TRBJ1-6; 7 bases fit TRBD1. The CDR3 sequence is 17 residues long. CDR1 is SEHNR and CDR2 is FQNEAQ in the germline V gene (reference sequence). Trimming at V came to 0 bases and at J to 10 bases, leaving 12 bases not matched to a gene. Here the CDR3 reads CASSLAATRDSVSPLHF. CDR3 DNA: TGTGCCAGCAGCTTAGCCGCCACCAGGGACAGCGTCTCACCCCTCCACTTT. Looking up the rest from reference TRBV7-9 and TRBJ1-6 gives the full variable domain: DTGVSQNPRHKITKRGQNVTFRCDPISEHNRLYWYRQTLGQGPEFLTYFQNEAQLEKSRLLSDRFSAERPKGSFSTLEIQRTEQGDSAMYLCASSLAATRDSVSPLHFGNGTRLTVT.

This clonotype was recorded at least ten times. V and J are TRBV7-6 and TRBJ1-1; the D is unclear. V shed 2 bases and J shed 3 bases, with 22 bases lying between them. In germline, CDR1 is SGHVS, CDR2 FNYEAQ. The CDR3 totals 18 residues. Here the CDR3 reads CASSLLAEGPPRYTEAFF. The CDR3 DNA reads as TGTGCCAGCAGCTTATTAGCAGAGGGTCCACCCCGGTACACTGAAGCTTTCTTT.

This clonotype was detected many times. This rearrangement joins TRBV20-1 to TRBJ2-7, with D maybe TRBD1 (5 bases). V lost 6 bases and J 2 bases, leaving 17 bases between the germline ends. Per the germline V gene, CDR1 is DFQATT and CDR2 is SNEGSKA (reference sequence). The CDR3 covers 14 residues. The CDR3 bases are TGCAGTGCCCTTAGTTACAAGGGGACCTACGAGCAGTACTTC. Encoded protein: CSALSYKGTYEQYF.

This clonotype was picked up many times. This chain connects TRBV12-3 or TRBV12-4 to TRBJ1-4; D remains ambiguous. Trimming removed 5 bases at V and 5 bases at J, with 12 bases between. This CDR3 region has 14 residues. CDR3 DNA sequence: TGTGCCAGCAGTCCCCTGAGTTTCAATGAAAAACTGTTTTTT. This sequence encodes CASSPLSFNEKLFF.

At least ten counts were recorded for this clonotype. CDR3 nucleotide sequence: TGTGCCAGCAGCTTGGGTCTGGGAAGCACAGATACGCAGTATTTT. It specifies CASSLGLGSTDTQYF. This rearrangement joins TRBV5-6 to TRBJ2-3; no firm D call. V shed 0 bases and J shed 0 bases, with 8 bases lying between them. The germline CDR1 and CDR2 sequences are SGHDT and YYEEEE. There are 15 residues in the CDR3.

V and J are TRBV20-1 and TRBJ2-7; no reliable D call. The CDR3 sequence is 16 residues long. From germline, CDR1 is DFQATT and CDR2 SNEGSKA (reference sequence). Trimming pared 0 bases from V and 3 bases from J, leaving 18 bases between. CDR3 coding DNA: TGCAGTGCTAGAGAAACGAAGTCCCCCCTCGACTACGAGCAGTACGTC. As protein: CSARETKSPLDYEQYV.

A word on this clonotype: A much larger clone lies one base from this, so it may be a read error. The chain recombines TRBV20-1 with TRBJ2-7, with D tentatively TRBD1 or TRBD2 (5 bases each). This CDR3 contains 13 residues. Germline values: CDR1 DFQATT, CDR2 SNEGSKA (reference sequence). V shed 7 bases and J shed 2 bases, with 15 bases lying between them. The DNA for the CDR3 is TGCAGTGGTGCCGGGACGGAAACCTACGAGCAGTACGTC. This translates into CSGAGTETYEQYV.

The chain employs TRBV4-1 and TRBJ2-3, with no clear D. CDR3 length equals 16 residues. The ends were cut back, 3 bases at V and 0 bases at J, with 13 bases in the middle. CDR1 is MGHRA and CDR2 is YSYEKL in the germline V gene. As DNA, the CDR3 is TGCGCCAGCAGCCAGGCGATCATCCTTAGCACAGATACGCAGTATTTT. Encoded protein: CASSQAIILSTDTQYF.

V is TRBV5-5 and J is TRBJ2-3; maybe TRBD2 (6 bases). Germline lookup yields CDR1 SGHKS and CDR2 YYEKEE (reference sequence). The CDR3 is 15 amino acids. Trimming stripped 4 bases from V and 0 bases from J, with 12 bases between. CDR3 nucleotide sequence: TGTGCCAGCAGCCAGGACGGGACTAGCACAGATACGCAGTATTTT. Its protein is CASSQDGTSTDTQYF.

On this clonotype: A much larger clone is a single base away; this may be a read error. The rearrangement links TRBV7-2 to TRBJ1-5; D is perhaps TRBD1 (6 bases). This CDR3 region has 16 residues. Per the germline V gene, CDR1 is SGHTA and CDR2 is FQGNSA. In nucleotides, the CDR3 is TGTGCCAGCAGCGCTGGGACAACATCTAGCAATCAGCCCCAGCCTTTT. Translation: CASSAGTTSSNQPQPF.